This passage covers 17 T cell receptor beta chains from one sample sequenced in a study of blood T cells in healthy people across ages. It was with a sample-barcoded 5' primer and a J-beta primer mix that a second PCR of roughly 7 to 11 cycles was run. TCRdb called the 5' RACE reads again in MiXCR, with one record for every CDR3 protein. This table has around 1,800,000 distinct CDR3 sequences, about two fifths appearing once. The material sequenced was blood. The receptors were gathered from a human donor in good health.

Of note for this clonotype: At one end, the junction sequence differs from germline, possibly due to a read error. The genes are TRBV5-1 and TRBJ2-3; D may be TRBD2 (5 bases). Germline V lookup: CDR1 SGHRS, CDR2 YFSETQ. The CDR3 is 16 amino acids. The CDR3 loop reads CASSIGLSRYTDMQYF. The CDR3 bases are TGCGCCAGCAGCATTGGACTCTCGAGGTACACAGATATGCAGTATTTT.

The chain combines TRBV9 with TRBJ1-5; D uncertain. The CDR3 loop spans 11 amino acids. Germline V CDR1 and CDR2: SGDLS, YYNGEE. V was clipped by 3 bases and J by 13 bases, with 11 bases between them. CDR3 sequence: CASSARWGQHF. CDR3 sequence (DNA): TGTGCCAGCAGCGCGAGATGGGGTCAGCATTTT.

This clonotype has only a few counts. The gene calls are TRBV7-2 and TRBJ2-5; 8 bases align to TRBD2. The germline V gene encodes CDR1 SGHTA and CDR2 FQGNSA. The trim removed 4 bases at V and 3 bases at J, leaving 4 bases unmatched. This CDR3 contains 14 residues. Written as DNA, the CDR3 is TGTGCCAGCAGCTCGGGACTAGTTAAAGAGACCCAGTACTTC. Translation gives CASSSGLVKETQYF.

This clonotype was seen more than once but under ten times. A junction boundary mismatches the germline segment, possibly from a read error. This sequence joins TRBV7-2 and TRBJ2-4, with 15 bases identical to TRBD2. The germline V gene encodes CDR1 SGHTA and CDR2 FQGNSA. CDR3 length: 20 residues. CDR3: CASSLGLGLAGGLAKNMQYF. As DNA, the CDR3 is TGTGCCAGCAGCTTAGGTCTGGGACTAGCGGGGGGCCTAGCCAAAAACATGCAGTACTTC.

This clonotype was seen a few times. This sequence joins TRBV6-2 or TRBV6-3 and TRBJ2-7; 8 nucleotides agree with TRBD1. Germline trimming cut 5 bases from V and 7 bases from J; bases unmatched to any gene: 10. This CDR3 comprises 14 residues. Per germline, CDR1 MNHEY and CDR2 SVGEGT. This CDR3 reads CASSSLQGAREQYF. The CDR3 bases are TGTGCCAGCAGTAGTCTTCAGGGGGCACGGGAGCAGTACTTC.

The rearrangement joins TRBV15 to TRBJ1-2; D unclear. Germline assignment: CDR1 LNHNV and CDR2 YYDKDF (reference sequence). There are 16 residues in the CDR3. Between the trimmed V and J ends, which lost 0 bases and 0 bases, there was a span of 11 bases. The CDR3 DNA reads TGTGCCACCAGCAGAGAAAGCGGCACAGCTAACTATGGCTACACCTTC. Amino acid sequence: CATSRESGTANYGYTF.

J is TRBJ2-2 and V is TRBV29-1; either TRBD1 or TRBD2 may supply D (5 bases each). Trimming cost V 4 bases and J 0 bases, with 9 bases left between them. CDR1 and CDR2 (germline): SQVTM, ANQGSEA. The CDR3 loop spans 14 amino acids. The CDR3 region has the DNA TGCAGCGTTGCGGTGGGGGCGAACACCGGGGAGCTGTTTTTT. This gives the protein CSVAVGANTGELFF.

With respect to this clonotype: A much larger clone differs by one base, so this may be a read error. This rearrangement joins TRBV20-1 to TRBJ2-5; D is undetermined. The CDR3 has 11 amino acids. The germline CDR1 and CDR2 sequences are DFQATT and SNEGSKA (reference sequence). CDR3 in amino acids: CGARDSETQYF. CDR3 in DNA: TGCGGTGCTAGAGATTCAGAGACCCAGTACTTC.

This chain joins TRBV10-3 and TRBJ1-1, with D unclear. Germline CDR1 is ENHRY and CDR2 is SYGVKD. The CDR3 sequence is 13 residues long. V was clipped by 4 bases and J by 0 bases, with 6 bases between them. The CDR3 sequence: CAISGSVNTEAFF. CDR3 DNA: TGTGCCATCAGTGGGTCAGTGAACACTGAAGCTTTCTTT.

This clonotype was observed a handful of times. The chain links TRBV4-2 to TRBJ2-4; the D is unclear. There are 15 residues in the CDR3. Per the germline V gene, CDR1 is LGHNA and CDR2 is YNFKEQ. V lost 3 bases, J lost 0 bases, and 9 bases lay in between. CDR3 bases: TGTGCCAGCAGCCACCCTTTTCCAGCCAAAAACATTCAGTACTTC. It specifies CASSHPFPAKNIQYF.

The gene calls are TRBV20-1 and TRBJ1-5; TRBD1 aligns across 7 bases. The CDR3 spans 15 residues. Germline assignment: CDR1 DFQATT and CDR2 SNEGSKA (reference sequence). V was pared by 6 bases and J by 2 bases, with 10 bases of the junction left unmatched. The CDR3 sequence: CSAPDRAPGNQPQHF. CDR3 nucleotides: TGCAGTGCCCCAGACAGGGCTCCCGGCAATCAGCCCCAGCATTTT.

The CDR3 reads CASSLVRASTYNEQYF. CDR3 nucleotides: TGCGCCAGCAGCTTGGTGCGCGCTTCGACCTACAATGAGCAGTACTTC. The chain employs TRBV5-1 and TRBJ2-7; D call uncertain. Germline V gene sequence: CDR1 SGHRS, CDR2 YFSETQ. CDR3 length equals 16 residues. Trimming shortened V by 0 bases and J by 7 bases, and 20 bases separated the two germline ends.

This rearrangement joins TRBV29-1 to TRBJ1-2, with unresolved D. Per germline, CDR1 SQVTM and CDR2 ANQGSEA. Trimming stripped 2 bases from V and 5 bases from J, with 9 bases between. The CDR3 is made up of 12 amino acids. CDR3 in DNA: TGCAGCGTTGAACCGCCGGGGTATGGCTACACCTTC. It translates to CSVEPPGYGYTF.

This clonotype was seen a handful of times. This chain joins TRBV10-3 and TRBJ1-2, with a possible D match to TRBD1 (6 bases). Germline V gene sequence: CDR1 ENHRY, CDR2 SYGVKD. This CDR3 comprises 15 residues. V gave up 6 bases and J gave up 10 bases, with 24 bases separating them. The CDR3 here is CAIRGDKVENHDYTF. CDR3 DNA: TGTGCCATCAGGGGGGACAAGGTCGAAAACCATGACTACACCTTC.

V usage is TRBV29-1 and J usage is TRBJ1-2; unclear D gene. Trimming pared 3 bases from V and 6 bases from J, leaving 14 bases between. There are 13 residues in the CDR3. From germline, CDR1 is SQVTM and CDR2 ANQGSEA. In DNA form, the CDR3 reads TGCAGCGTTGAGGCCAGACATAGGGATGGCTACACCTTC. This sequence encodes CSVEARHRDGYTF.

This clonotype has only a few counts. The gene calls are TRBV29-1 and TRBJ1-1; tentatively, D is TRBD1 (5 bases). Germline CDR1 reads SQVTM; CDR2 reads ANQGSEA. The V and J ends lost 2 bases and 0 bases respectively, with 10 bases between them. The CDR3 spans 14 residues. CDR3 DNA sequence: TGCAGCGTTGAATGGGGACGGCTGAACACTGAAGCTTTCTTT. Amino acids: CSVEWGRLNTEAFF.

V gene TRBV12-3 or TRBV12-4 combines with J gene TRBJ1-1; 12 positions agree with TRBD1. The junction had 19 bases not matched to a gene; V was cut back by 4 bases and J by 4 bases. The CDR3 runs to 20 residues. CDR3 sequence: CASSSGTGQGAPRVSTEAFF. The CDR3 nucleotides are TGTGCCAGCAGTTCCGGGACGGGACAGGGGGCGCCGCGAGTGTCCACTGAAGCTTTCTTT.